This TCR beta chain appears in the sequencing data of a study of cytomegalovirus exposure and HLA in healthy donors. On the study more broadly: The study placed 80% to 85% of its approximately 360 genotyped donors in the Caucasian-associated ancestry cluster.

As concerns this clone: What it recognizes is unknown.

There are 15 residues in the CDR3. The germline V gene has CDR1 MNHEY and CDR2 SMNVEV (reference sequence). Deletions cut 8 bases from V and 4 bases from J, with 20 bases between. Study-wide findings and caveats: Several of the most significant clusters appeared, in a later analysis, to be linked to common viral pathogens.

PCR primers comprised 60 Vbeta and 13 Jbeta primers. Profiled with immunoSEQ multiplex PCR; TCRdb holds only in-frame clones, not every one. The sample lists 150,000 to 170,000 clones, around 79% occurring once. This TCR came from a man in his late teens or twenties in good health and CMV-seronegative. Sequencing input: PBMCs. This chain connects TRBV27 to TRBJ2-5; maybe TRBD2 (5 bases). The CDR3 loop is CASSVYRGRGETQYF. CDR3 nucleotides: TGTGCCAGCTCAGTTTATAGAGGTCGGGGAGAGACCCAGTACTTC.